Here is one T cell receptor (beta chain) with its context. The source of the sample is a study of blood T cell repertoires in COVID-19. CDR1 is LGHDT, CDR2 YNNKEL, per germline (reference sequence). This CDR3 spans 17 amino acids. V was clipped by 4 bases and J by 2 bases, with 19 bases between them. TCRdb's copy holds only in-frame clones and misses some; the assay was immunoSEQ multiplex PCR. Of about 180,000 clones detected, approximately 81% appear once; the ten largest clones hold around 6%. This TCR came from a woman in her 40s with acute COVID-19. The rearrangement links TRBV3-1 (or the pseudogene TRBV3-2) to TRBJ2-3; D call uncertain. Input material: PBMCs or T cells enriched from blood (not recorded which). CDR3 residues: CASSLAHSSPYTDTQYF. As DNA, the CDR3 is TGTGCCAGCAGCCTCGCTCACTCGAGCCCTTACACAGATACGCAGTATTTT.